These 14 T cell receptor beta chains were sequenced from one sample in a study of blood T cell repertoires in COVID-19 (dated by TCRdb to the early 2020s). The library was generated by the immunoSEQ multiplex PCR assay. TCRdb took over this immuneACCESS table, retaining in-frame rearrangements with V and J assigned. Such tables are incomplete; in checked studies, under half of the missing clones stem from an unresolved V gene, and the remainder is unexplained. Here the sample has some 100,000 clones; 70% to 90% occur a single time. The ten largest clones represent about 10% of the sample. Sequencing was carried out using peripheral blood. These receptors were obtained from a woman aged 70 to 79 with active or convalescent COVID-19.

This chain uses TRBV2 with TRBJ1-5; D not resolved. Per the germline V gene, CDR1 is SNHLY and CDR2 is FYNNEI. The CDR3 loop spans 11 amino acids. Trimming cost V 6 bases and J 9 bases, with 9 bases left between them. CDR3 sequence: CASSGRGPQHF. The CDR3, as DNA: TGTGCCAGCAGCGGTCGAGGGCCCCAGCATTTT.

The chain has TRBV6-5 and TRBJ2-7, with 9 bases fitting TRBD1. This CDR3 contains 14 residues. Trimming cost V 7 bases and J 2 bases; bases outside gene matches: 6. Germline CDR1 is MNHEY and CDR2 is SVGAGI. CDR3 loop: CASTMGTGTYEQYF. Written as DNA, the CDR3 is TGTGCCAGCACCATGGGGACAGGGACCTACGAGCAGTACTTC.

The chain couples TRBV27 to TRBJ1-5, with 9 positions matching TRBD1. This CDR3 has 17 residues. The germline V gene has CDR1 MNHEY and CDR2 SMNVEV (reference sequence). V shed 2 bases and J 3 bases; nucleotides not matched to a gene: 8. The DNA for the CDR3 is TGTGCCAGCAGTTTAAGCGGGACAGGGTATGACAATCAGCCCCAGCATTTT. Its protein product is CASSLSGTGYDNQPQHF.

The CDR3 bases are TGTGCCAGCAGTTACAACAGGGGGCCTGGTCAGCCCCAGCATTTT. It yields the protein CASSYNRGPGQPQHF. The rearrangement uses TRBV6-2 or TRBV6-3 and TRBJ1-5, with 9 nucleotides matching TRBD1. The CDR3 runs to 15 residues. Germline V gene sequence: CDR1 MNHEY, CDR2 SVGEGT. Unmatched junction bases numbered 5, after V lost 2 bases and J lost 6 bases.

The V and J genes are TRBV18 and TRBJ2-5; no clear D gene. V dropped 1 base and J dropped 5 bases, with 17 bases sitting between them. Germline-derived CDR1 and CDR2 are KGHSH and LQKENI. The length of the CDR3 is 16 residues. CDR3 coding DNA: TGTGCCAGCTCACCACAACAACACCCCACCGGGGAGACCCAGTACTTC. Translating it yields CASSPQQHPTGETQYF.

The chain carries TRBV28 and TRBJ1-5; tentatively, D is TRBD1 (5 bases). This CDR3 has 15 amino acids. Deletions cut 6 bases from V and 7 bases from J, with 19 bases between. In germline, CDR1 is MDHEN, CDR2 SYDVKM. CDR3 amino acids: CASRSMGTMGQPQHF. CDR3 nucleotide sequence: TGTGCCAGCAGATCGATGGGGACTATGGGACAGCCCCAGCATTTT.

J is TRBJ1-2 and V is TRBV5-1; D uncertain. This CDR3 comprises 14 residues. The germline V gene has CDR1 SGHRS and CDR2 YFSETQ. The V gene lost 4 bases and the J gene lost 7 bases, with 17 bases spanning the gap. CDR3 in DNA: TGCGCCAGCAGCCCGACCCCCGGGTATAGTGGCTACACCTTC. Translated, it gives CASSPTPGYSGYTF.

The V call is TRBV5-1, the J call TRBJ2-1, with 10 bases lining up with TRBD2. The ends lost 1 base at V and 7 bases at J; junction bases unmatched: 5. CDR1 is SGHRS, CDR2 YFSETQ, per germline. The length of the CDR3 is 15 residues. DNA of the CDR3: TGCGCCAGCAGCTTGCAAGCGGGGGGGCGTAATGAGCAGTTCTTC. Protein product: CASSLQAGGRNEQFF. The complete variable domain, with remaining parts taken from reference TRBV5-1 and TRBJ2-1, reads KAGVTQTPRYLIKTRGQQVTLSCSPISGHRSVSWYQQTPGQGLQFLFEYFSETQRNKGNFPGRFSGRQFSNSRSEMNVSTLELGDSALYLCASSLQAGGRNEQFFGPGTRLTVL.

In DNA form, the CDR3 reads TGCGCCAGCAGTGGGGAGGGGCTCACAGATACGCAGTATTTT. Its protein is CASSGEGLTDTQYF. This sequence joins TRBV10-1 and TRBJ2-3; 7 nucleotides agree with TRBD2. CDR1 is WNHNN, CDR2 SYGVQD, per germline (reference sequence). The J segment lost 2 bases and the V segment lost 4 bases, leaving 3 bases of the junction unmatched. The CDR3 extends over 14 amino acids.

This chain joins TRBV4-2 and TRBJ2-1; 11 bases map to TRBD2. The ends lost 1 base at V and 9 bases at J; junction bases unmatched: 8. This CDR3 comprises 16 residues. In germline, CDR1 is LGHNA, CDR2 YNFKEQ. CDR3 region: CASSQAIAGGPGEQFF. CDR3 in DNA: TGTGCCAGCAGCCAAGCCATAGCGGGGGGGCCGGGTGAGCAGTTCTTC.

DNA of the CDR3: TGTGCCAGTAGTCTTCAGGGAACCGGCTACACCTTC. Protein sequence: CASSLQGTGYTF. The chain couples TRBV19 to TRBJ1-2; D possibly corresponds to TRBD1 (5 bases). The CDR3 runs to 12 residues. Looked up from germline, CDR1 is LNHDA and CDR2 is SQIVND (reference sequence). The V end lost 5 bases, the J end lost 8 bases, and 12 bases lay between the germline ends.

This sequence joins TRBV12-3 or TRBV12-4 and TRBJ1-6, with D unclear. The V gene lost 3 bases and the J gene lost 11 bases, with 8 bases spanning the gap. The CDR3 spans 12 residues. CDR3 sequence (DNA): TGTGCCAGCAGTTTGAGTCTCCCACCCCTCCACTTT. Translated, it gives CASSLSLPPLHF.

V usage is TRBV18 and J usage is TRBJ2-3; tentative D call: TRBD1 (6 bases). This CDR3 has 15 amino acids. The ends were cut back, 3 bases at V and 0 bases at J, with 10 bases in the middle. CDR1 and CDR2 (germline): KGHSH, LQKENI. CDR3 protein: CASSPQGSSTDTQYF. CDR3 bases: TGTGCCAGCTCACCTCAGGGGTCTAGCACAGATACGCAGTATTTT.

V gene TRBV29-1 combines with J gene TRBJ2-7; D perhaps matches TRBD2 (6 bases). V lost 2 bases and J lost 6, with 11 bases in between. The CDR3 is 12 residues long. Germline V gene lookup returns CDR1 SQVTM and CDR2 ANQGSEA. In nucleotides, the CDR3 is TGCAGCGTTGAAAACCAGGGAGGCGAGCAGTACTTC. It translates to CSVENQGGEQYF.